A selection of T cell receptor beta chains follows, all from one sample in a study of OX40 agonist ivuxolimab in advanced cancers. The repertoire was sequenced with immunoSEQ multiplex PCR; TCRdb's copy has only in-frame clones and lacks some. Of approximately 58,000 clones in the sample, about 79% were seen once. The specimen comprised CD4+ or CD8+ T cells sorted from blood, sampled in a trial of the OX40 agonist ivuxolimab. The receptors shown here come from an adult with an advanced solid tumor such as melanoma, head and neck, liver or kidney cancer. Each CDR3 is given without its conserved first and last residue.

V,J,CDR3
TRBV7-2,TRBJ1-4,ASSFEQGNEKLF
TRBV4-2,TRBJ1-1,ASSQYMTGVGGTEAF
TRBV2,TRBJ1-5,ASSSDSNQPQH
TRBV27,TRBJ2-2,ASSLTGTRNTGELF
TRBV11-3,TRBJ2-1,ASRDYYNEQF
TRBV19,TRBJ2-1,ASSIARRNEQF
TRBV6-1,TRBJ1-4,ASSATGTPRTNEKLF
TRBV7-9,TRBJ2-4,ASSSSGREGNIQY
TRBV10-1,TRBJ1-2,ASSPHATGGSYGYT
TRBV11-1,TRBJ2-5,ASSRTSRRETQY
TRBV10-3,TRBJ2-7,AISEKGLSYEQY
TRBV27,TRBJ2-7,ASSTSSSGGSREQY
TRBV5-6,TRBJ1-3,ASSFYGVGSGNTIY
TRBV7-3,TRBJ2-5,ASSLWGTPGLETQY
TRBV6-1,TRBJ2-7,ASSPGTGGRGEQY
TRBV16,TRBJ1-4,ASSQLTSGTGSFAEKLF
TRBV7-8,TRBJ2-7,ASSFTSGTSTYEQY
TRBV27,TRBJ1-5,ASSLMGHPSNQPQH
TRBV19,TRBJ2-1,ASSITGLAGNEQF
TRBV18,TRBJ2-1,ASSLPGQGERAQF
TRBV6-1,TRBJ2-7,ASNTPRGEEQY
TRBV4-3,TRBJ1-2,ASSREWGQSYGYT
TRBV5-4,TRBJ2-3,ASRGPADTQY
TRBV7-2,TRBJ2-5,ASSISGTSGGRKETQY
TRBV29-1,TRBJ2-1,SVGARDEQF
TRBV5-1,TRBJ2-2,ASSLEGRVGELF
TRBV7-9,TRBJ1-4,ASSLGDRYNEKLF
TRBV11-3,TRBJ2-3,ASRAPTGTDTQY
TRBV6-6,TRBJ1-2,ASSYGRDYT
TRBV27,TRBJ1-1,ASAGGPTEAF
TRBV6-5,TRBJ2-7,ASRALRGGHYEQY
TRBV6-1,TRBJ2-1,ASRSTGDNEQF
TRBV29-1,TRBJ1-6,SVGLSRDSPLH
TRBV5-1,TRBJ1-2,ASSLDLVLGYT
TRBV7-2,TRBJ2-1,ASSSIAGGYNEQF
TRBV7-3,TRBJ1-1,ASSPGTGGLTEAF
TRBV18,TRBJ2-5,ASSPSGETQY
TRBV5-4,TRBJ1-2,ANSSWEGRPVYT
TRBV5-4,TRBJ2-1,ASSSQGADSYNEQF
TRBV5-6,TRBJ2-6,ASSLGFSGANVLT
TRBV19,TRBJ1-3,ASRYRDRRHSSGNTIY
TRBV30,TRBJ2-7,AQVPLGQTEQY